One sample yielded the 21 T cell receptor beta chains listed below, sequenced in a study of cytomegalovirus exposure and HLA in healthy donors. Use of 60 Vbeta and 13 Jbeta primers characterized the PCR. The method was immunoSEQ multiplex PCR; TCRdb's version includes in-frame clones alone and lacks a portion of them. The data hold tens of thousands of clones, with about three quarters observed a single time. The sample consisted of PBMCs. These receptors were obtained from a female donor in good health and CMV-seronegative.

The V call is TRBV18, the J call TRBJ2-5, with 11 bases lining up with TRBD2. With 3 bases clipped from V and 2 bases from J, the junction kept 2 bases outside the gene matches. The germline CDR1 and CDR2 sequences are KGHSH and LQKENI. CDR3 size: 15 residues. CDR3 amino acids: CASSPTSGVQETQYF. CDR3 nucleotides: TGTGCCAGCTCACCGACTAGCGGGGTACAAGAGACCCAGTACTTC. The variable domain in full, with the rest retrieved from reference TRBV18 and TRBJ2-5, is NAGVMQNPRHLVRRRGQEARLRCSPMKGHSHVYWYRQLPEEGLKFMVYLQKENIIDESGMPKERFSAEFPKEGPSILRIQQVVRGDSAAYFCASSPTSGVQETQYFGPGTRLLVL.

The chain joins TRBV25-1 to TRBJ2-5, with D possibly matching TRBD2 (5 bases). The CDR3 is made up of 11 amino acids. Trimming left V 3 bases short and J 11 bases short, with 10 bases between. Germline V gives CDR1 MGHDK, CDR2 SYGVNS. CDR3 in DNA: TGTGCCAGCAGTGATGGGAGAGAGCAGTACTTC. Its protein product is CASSDGREQYF.

This chain joins TRBV9 and TRBJ2-7, with 8 bases aligning to TRBD2. The V segment lost 3 bases and the J segment 6 bases; nucleotides outside the gene matches: 8. Germline lookup yields CDR1 SGDLS and CDR2 YYNGEE. This CDR3 spans 14 amino acids. CDR3 loop: CASSAHRGGGEQYF. CDR3 DNA: TGTGCCAGCAGCGCACATCGGGGGGGTGGCGAGCAGTACTTC.

This CDR3 reads CASSTGGDSYNEQFF. CDR3 nucleotide sequence: TGTGCCAGCAGCACAGGGGGAGATTCCTACAATGAGCAGTTCTTC. This chain links TRBV9 with TRBJ2-1; 8 nucleotides line up with TRBD1. The CDR3 consists of 15 residues. Germline trimming cut 4 bases from V and 1 base from J; bases unmatched to any gene: 4. Germline CDR1 is SGDLS and CDR2 is YYNGEE.

This sequence joins TRBV15 and TRBJ1-5, with D possibly being TRBD1 (6 bases). The CDR3 sequence is 16 residues long. With 0 bases removed from V and 6 bases from J, the gap between germline ends came to 15 bases. Germline V gene lookup returns CDR1 LNHNV and CDR2 YYDKDF (reference sequence). The CDR3 loop reads CATSRDPGTSRQPQHF. CDR3 nucleotides: TGTGCCACCAGCAGAGATCCGGGGACAAGCCGTCAGCCCCAGCATTTT.

The V gene is TRBV28, the J gene TRBJ2-1; no reliable D call. The CDR3 has 15 amino acids. Trimming removed 2 bases at V and 0 bases at J, with 8 bases between. Germline V gene data show CDR1 as MDHEN and CDR2 as SYDVKM. In nucleotides, the CDR3 is TGTGCCAGCAGTTTACGGCGGAACTCCTACAATGAGCAGTTCTTC. Its protein is CASSLRRNSYNEQFF.

The chain employs TRBV2 and TRBJ1-2; TRBD1 aligns across 8 bases. The CDR3 is 16 residues long. V was pared by 7 bases and J by 8 bases, with 18 bases of the junction left unmatched. Germline V gives CDR1 SNHLY, CDR2 FYNNEI. Here the CDR3 reads CASTAAGRQGAGGYTF. The CDR3 DNA reads TGTGCCAGCACTGCCGCAGGGAGGCAGGGGGCCGGCGGCTACACCTTC.

CDR3 nucleotide sequence: TGTGCCAGCAGCTTAGGGACTAGCGGGGTAGAGACCCAGTACTTC. This gives the protein CASSLGTSGVETQYF. The gene calls are TRBV7-9 and TRBJ2-5; 12 nucleotides line up with TRBD2. The V gene's germline CDR1 is SEHNR and CDR2 FQNEAQ (reference sequence). The CDR3 contains 15 residues. With 1 base clipped from V and 4 bases from J, the junction kept 1 base outside the gene matches. The variable domain in full, with the rest retrieved from reference TRBV7-9 and TRBJ2-5, is DTGVSQNPRHKITKRGQNVTFRCDPISEHNRLYWYRQTLGQGPEFLTYFQNEAQLEKSRLLSDRFSAERPKGSFSTLEIQRTEQGDSAMYLCASSLGTSGVETQYFGPGTRLLVL.

This clone was detected a few times. This chain joins TRBV14 and TRBJ1-4; 9 bases align to TRBD1. After removal of 4 bases from V and 6 bases from J, the junction contained 3 bases not matched to a gene. The germline V gene encodes CDR1 SGHDN and CDR2 FVKESK. This CDR3 has 14 residues. CDR3 in DNA: TGTGCCAGCAGCCTTACAGGGGGCGATGAAAAACTGTTTTTT. This encodes CASSLTGGDEKLFF. The variable domain in full, with the rest retrieved from reference TRBV14 and TRBJ1-4, is EAGVTQFPSHSVIEKGQTVTLRCDPISGHDNLYWYRRVMGKEIKFLLHFVKESKQDESGMPNNRFLAERTGGTYSTLKVQPAELEDSGVYFCASSLTGGDEKLFFGSGTQLSVL.

The chain links TRBV5-4 to TRBJ1-5; TRBD1 matches at 7 bases. This CDR3 comprises 15 residues. Germline loops: CDR1 SGHNT, CDR2 YYREEE (reference sequence). Unmatched junction bases numbered 4, after V lost 4 bases and J lost 0 bases. CDR3 sequence reads: CASSIQGNSNQPQHF. The CDR3 region has the DNA TGTGCCAGCAGCATACAGGGGAATAGCAATCAGCCCCAGCATTTT.

The V and J genes are TRBV7-6 and TRBJ1-2, with 8 bases identical to TRBD1. This CDR3 region has 16 residues. The germline V gene encodes CDR1 SGHVS and CDR2 FNYEAQ. The V segment lost 1 base and the J segment 2 bases; nucleotides outside the gene matches: 6. The CDR3 here is CASSLGPRGLNYGYTF. The CDR3 DNA follows: TGTGCCAGCAGCTTAGGACCCAGGGGGCTAAACTATGGCTACACCTTC. Variable domain in full (rest from reference TRBV7-6 and TRBJ1-2): GAGVSQSPRYKVTKRGQDVALRCDPISGHVSLYWYRQALGQGPEFLTYFNYEAQQDKSGLPNDRFSAERPEGSISTLTIQRTEQRDSAMYRCASSLGPRGLNYGYTFGSGTRLTVV.

This clone has just one count. DNA for the CDR3: TGCGCCAGCAGCTTGGGAGTGAATAGCGGGAGTCTCCACGAGCAGTACTTC. Translating it yields CASSLGVNSGSLHEQYF. V usage is TRBV5-1 and J usage is TRBJ2-7; 9 bases fit TRBD2. The V segment lost 0 bases and the J segment 5 bases; nucleotides outside the gene matches: 12. The CDR3 has 17 residues. The V gene's germline CDR1 is SGHRS and CDR2 YFSETQ. Variable domain in full (rest from reference TRBV5-1 and TRBJ2-7): KAGVTQTPRYLIKTRGQQVTLSCSPISGHRSVSWYQQTPGQGLQFLFEYFSETQRNKGNFPGRFSGRQFSNSRSEMNVSTLELGDSALYLCASSLGVNSGSLHEQYFGPGTRLTVT.

The chain employs TRBV28 and TRBJ1-2; a weak D match, TRBD1 (6 bases). This CDR3 comprises 14 residues. Germline V gene data show CDR1 as MDHEN and CDR2 as SYDVKM. Trimming shortened V by 5 bases and J by 2 bases, and 12 bases separated the two germline ends. This CDR3 is CASSPATGNYGYTF. The DNA of the CDR3 is TGTGCCAGCAGTCCCGCCACAGGGAACTATGGCTACACCTTC.

The CDR3, as DNA: TGTGCCAGCAGTTTTGACAACAATGAGCAGTTCTTC. It codes for CASSFDNNEQFF. The chain is built from TRBV7-9 and TRBJ2-1; D is unresolved. The CDR3 contains 12 residues. In germline, CDR1 is SEHNR, CDR2 FQNEAQ (reference sequence). Deletions cut 6 bases from V and 5 bases from J, with 8 bases between.

V is TRBV6-6 and J is TRBJ2-2, with a possible D match to TRBD2 (6 bases). The V gene lost 4 bases and the J gene lost 3 bases, with 6 bases spanning the gap. In germline, CDR1 is MNHNY, CDR2 SVGAGI (reference sequence). The CDR3 is made up of 13 amino acids. The CDR3 region is CASSWGDTGELFF. In nucleotides, the CDR3 is TGTGCCAGCAGTTGGGGGGACACCGGGGAGCTGTTTTTT.

For the CDR3, the DNA is TGTGCCACCGGGGTCTATAATTCACCCCTCCACTTT. This translates into CATGVYNSPLHF. V is TRBV6-6 and J is TRBJ1-6, with D uncertain. Germline V lookup: CDR1 MNHNY, CDR2 SVGAGI (reference sequence). The CDR3 covers 12 residues. With 10 bases removed from V and 3 bases from J, the gap between germline ends came to 7 bases.

The chain employs TRBV7-8 and TRBJ1-1; the D is unclear. The CDR3 runs 15 residues. The ends were cut back, 2 bases at V and 9 bases at J, with 19 bases in the middle. In germline, CDR1 is SGHVS, CDR2 FQNEAQ. In nucleotides, the CDR3 is TGTGCCAGCAGCTTAATAGATTACTCCCCCGGGAAAGCTTTCTTT. It translates to CASSLIDYSPGKAFF.

This chain uses TRBV7-8 with TRBJ2-5, with D tentatively TRBD2 (6 bases). The CDR3 loop spans 14 amino acids. CDR1 and CDR2 from the germline V gene are SGHVS and FQNEAQ. V shed 2 bases and J shed 4 bases, with 11 bases lying between them. In DNA, the CDR3 is TGTGCCAGCAGCTTAAGGCGGAGGGGAGAGACCCAGTACTTC. Its translation is CASSLRRRGETQYF.

The CDR3 DNA is TGTGCCAGCAGTTACCGGGGTAGAGGCAATCAGCCCCAGCATTTT. Its translation is CASSYRGRGNQPQHF. The V call is TRBV6-5, the J call TRBJ1-5; D not resolved. Germline V gene data show CDR1 as MNHEY and CDR2 as SVGAGI. V lost 2 bases to trimming and J lost 2 bases, with 10 bases between them. This CDR3 contains 15 residues.

V usage is TRBV29-1 and J usage is TRBJ2-7, with TRBD2 as a possible D gene (6 bases). The V and J ends lost 6 bases and 0 bases respectively, with 12 bases between them. There are 13 residues in the CDR3. The V gene's germline CDR1 is SQVTM and CDR2 ANQGSEA. In nucleotides, the CDR3 is TGCAGCGTCCCGGCGGGACTCTCCTACGAGCAGTACTTC. It yields the protein CSVPAGLSYEQYF.

The rearrangement links TRBV7-9 to TRBJ1-1, with unresolved D. CDR3 length: 14 amino acids. Germline V lookup: CDR1 SEHNR, CDR2 FQNEAQ (reference sequence). The V gene lost 5 bases and the J gene lost 6 bases, with 16 bases spanning the gap. The CDR3 protein is CASSALMGAAEAFF. CDR3 nucleotides: TGTGCCAGCAGCGCATTAATGGGTGCGGCTGAAGCTTTCTTT.